Presented here are 27 T cell receptor beta chains from one specimen sequenced in a study of T cell repertoires in cytomegalovirus infection (dated by TCRdb to the late 2010s). This sample was sequenced with an Illumina HiSeq 1500. TCRdb reran the public reads through fastp at Q25 and MiXCR, keeping productive beta chains. Rows merge per CDR3 protein into single entries with the most common DNA and genes. The table for this sample lists over 300,000 distinct CDR3 sequences; 8% to 10% of them were counted only once. Roughly 4.5% of the sample lies in the top ten. The sample was PBMCs. The receptors shown here come from a human donor in good health (CMV status not recorded). Some clones in this sample may be carry-over from other donors' samples.

This clonotype turned up a few times. The rearrangement joins TRBV7-9 to TRBJ2-1; TRBD1 or TRBD2 may be the D gene (6 bases each). This CDR3 has 14 residues. V was shortened by 4 bases and J by 10 bases, with 17 bases between the two germline ends. Per the germline V gene, CDR1 is SEHNR and CDR2 is FQNEAQ (reference sequence). CDR3 region: CASSSMGASGEQFF. The DNA for the CDR3 is TGTGCCAGCAGCTCCATGGGGGCCAGCGGGGAGCAGTTCTTC. The full variable domain, its missing parts supplied by reference TRBV7-9 and TRBJ2-1, is DTGVSQNPRHKITKRGQNVTFRCDPISEHNRLYWYRQTLGQGPEFLTYFQNEAQLEKSRLLSDRFSAERPKGSFSTLEIQRTEQGDSAMYLCASSSMGASGEQFFGPGTRLTVL.

V and J are TRBV7-3 and TRBJ2-5, with a tentative D call TRBD1 (7 bases). The CDR3 has 16 amino acids. The V and J ends lost 5 bases and 3 bases respectively, with 19 bases between them. Germline CDR1 is SGHTA and CDR2 is FQGTGA. CDR3 DNA sequence: TGTGCCAGCAGCCCTCAGGGGGGCCAAATGAAAGAGACCCAGTACTTC. Translating gives CASSPQGGQMKETQYF.

This clonotype was detected a few times. The V call is TRBV20-1, the J call TRBJ2-3; D uncertain. Germline V lookup: CDR1 DFQATT, CDR2 SNEGSKA (reference sequence). V was pared by 5 bases and J by 5 bases, with 20 bases between. The CDR3 length is 15 residues. CDR3 loop: CSALTASQNRDTQYF. The CDR3 coding sequence is TGCAGTGCTCTGACGGCCTCCCAAAACAGAGATACGCAGTATTTT.

In this sample, this clonotype turned up a few times. The genes are TRBV7-2 and TRBJ2-3; 12 bases align to TRBD2. Germline V gene data show CDR1 as SGHTA and CDR2 as FQGNSA. V shed 4 bases, J shed 6 bases, and the junction held 14 bases outside the gene matches. This CDR3 spans 18 amino acids. CDR3 amino acids: CASSSGRLAGGQGDTQYF. The CDR3 nucleotides are TGTGCCAGCAGCTCCGGGCGGCTAGCGGGGGGGCAAGGGGATACGCAGTATTTT.

V usage is TRBV7-2 and J usage is TRBJ1-3, with TRBD1 identical over 8 bases. Trimming at V came to 5 bases and at J to 2 bases, leaving 8 bases not matched to a gene. The V gene's germline CDR1 is SGHTA and CDR2 FQGNSA. The CDR3 length is 16 residues. The CDR3 loop reads CASSPWTGNAGNTIYF. CDR3 DNA sequence: TGTGCCAGCAGCCCATGGACAGGGAACGCTGGAAACACCATATATTTT.

This clonotype appeared many times. The V and J genes are TRBV7-2 and TRBJ2-7; tentative D call: TRBD1 (6 bases). CDR3 size: 12 residues. Germline values: CDR1 SGHTA, CDR2 FQGNSA. The ends were cut back, 5 bases at V and 2 bases at J, with 7 bases in the middle. The CDR3 is CASSRQAYEQYF. For the CDR3, the DNA is TGTGCCAGCAGCCGACAGGCCTACGAGCAGTACTTC.

This chain connects TRBV19 to TRBJ1-5, with D possibly being TRBD1 (5 bases). The CDR3 runs 16 residues. Per the germline V gene, CDR1 is LNHDA and CDR2 is SQIVND (reference sequence). V was cut by 4 bases and J by 3 bases, with 16 bases left in between. The CDR3 spells CASSTPLGGDNQPQHF. CDR3 in DNA: TGTGCCAGTAGTACTCCCCTGGGGGGAGACAATCAGCCCCAGCATTTT. Variable domain in full (rest from reference TRBV19 and TRBJ1-5): DGGITQSPKYLFRKEGQNVTLSCEQNLNHDAMYWYRQDPGQGLRLIYYSQIVNDFQKGDIAEGYSVSREKKESFPLTVTSAQKNPTAFYLCASSTPLGGDNQPQHFGDGTRLSIL.

The rearrangement uses TRBV15 and TRBJ1-2, with unresolved D. Trimming left V 0 bases short and J 4 bases short, with 12 bases between. Germline lookup yields CDR1 LNHNV and CDR2 YYDKDF (reference sequence). The CDR3 spans 15 residues. The CDR3 here is CATSRDLTNLYGYTF. The CDR3 nucleotides are TGTGCCACCAGCAGAGATCTGACAAACCTCTATGGCTACACCTTC.

This clonotype was recorded many times. The chain joins TRBV28 to TRBJ1-5, with D unresolved. Germline values: CDR1 MDHEN, CDR2 SYDVKM. CDR3 size: 14 residues. Trimming removed 3 bases from V and 6 bases from J, with 12 bases in between. CDR3 protein: CASSLYGEAQPQHF. CDR3 sequence (DNA): TGTGCCAGCAGTTTGTACGGGGAGGCTCAGCCCCAGCATTTT.

This chain connects TRBV20-1 to TRBJ2-3; a weak D match, TRBD1 (5 bases). The germline V gene has CDR1 DFQATT and CDR2 SNEGSKA (reference sequence). V lost 3 bases and J 3 bases, leaving 13 bases between the germline ends. The CDR3 loop spans 14 amino acids. CDR3 DNA sequence: TGCAGTGCTAGTCCCCAGGGCCCAACAGATACGCAGTATTTT. Translated: CSASPQGPTDTQYF.

This clonotype was seen ten or more times. The gene calls are TRBV28 and TRBJ1-1; D call uncertain. V lost 2 bases and J lost 4, with 2 bases in between. The CDR3 spans 11 residues. CDR1 and CDR2 (germline): MDHEN, SYDVKM. The CDR3 DNA sequence: TGTGCCAGCAGTTTACCCACTGAAGCTTTCTTT. It yields the protein CASSLPTEAFF.

In its sample, this clonotype was seen many times. V and J are TRBV7-9 and TRBJ1-4, with 7 bases matching TRBD1. CDR3 size: 18 residues. Per the germline V gene, CDR1 is SEHNR and CDR2 is FQNEAQ (reference sequence). Trimming removed 4 bases from V and 2 bases from J; junction bases left unmatched: 13. The CDR3 is CASSSRQGRPATNEKLFF. Written as DNA, the CDR3 is TGTGCCAGCAGCTCAAGACAGGGCAGACCGGCGACTAATGAAAAACTGTTTTTT.

This clonotype was seen ten or more times. The chain combines TRBV4-2 with TRBJ1-5; 9 bases are a match to TRBD1. V dropped 0 bases and J dropped 9; count of bases not matched to a gene: 6. The V gene's germline CDR1 is LGHNA and CDR2 YNFKEQ. The CDR3 is 15 residues long. The CDR3 loop is CASSQEGQGMGPQHF. DNA of the CDR3: TGTGCCAGCAGCCAAGAGGGACAGGGAATGGGGCCCCAGCATTTT.

In its sample, this clonotype was seen many times. This chain links TRBV7-2 with TRBJ2-3, with 13 nucleotides matching TRBD2. Germline V CDR1 and CDR2: SGHTA, FQGNSA. V lost 3 bases to trimming and J lost 2 bases; unmatched junction nucleotides: 14. The CDR3 spans 20 residues. CDR3 nucleotides: TGTGCCAGCAGCTTCCCTAAGATACTAGCGGGAGGGGACAACACAGATACGCAGTATTTT. Protein: CASSFPKILAGGDNTDTQYF.

On this clonotype itself: This could be a read error, since a much larger clone is one nucleotide away. The chain is built from TRBV7-2 and TRBJ2-2; D may be TRBD2 (7 bases). The CDR3 is made up of 15 amino acids. Germline-derived CDR1 and CDR2 are SGHTA and FQGNSA. The CDR3 loop is CDSSTEWGGIGELFF. For the CDR3, the DNA is TGTGACAGCAGCACTGAATGGGGGGGCATCGGGGAGCTGTTTTTT.

This clonotype was observed a handful of times. The chain has TRBV20-1 and TRBJ2-7; TRBD1 is a possible D gene (5 bases). V dropped 0 bases and J dropped 5 bases, with 14 bases sitting between them. Germline CDR1 reads DFQATT; CDR2 reads SNEGSKA (reference sequence). The CDR3 length is 14 residues. This CDR3 is CSARDRVGYDEQYF. The CDR3 DNA follows: TGCAGTGCTAGAGACAGGGTTGGCTATGACGAGCAGTACTTC.

This chain connects TRBV7-8 to TRBJ1-5; D is undetermined. Germline V gene sequence: CDR1 SGHVS, CDR2 FQNEAQ. The CDR3 extends over 15 amino acids. The V and J ends lost 4 bases and 2 bases respectively, with 12 bases between them. This CDR3 is CASSSAARGNQPQHF. The CDR3 DNA reads as TGTGCCAGCAGCTCAGCGGCGAGGGGCAATCAGCCCCAGCATTTT. The whole variable domain, filled in from reference TRBV7-8 and TRBJ1-5, reads GAGVSQSPRYKVAKRGQDVALRCDPISGHVSLFWYQQALGQGPEFLTYFQNEAQLDKSGLPSDRFFAERPEGSVSTLKIQRTQQEDSAVYLCASSSAARGNQPQHFGDGTRLSIL.

This clonotype has a count of ten or more. This chain links TRBV10-3 with TRBJ1-5, with D unresolved. Trimming removed 0 bases from V and 1 base from J, with 7 bases in between. This CDR3 spans 15 amino acids. Per the germline V gene, CDR1 is ENHRY and CDR2 is SYGVKD. The CDR3 DNA sequence: TGTGCCATCAGTGAGTCGTGGCAGAGCAATCAGCCCCAGCATTTT. This codes for CAISESWQSNQPQHF.

This clonotype showed up many times. This chain connects TRBV6-5 to TRBJ1-1, with a tentative D call TRBD1 (6 bases). CDR3 length: 18 amino acids. Germline V lookup: CDR1 MNHEY, CDR2 SVGAGI. V was pared by 2 bases and J by 0 bases, with 19 bases between. CDR3 region: CASSYPIVGGDMNTEAFF. CDR3 sequence (DNA): TGTGCCAGCAGTTACCCAATCGTAGGGGGGGACATGAACACTGAAGCTTTCTTT.

The table lists this clonotype with many counts. This chain joins TRBV7-8 and TRBJ2-1; a possible D gene is TRBD1 (6 bases). CDR1 is SGHVS, CDR2 FQNEAQ, per germline. This CDR3 contains 13 residues. The V end was cut by 2 bases, the J end by 9 bases, with 11 bases between. CDR3 in amino acids: CASSLSRGSEQFF. CDR3 sequence (DNA): TGTGCCAGCAGCTTATCCAGGGGATCTGAGCAGTTCTTC.

The sample holds a few counts of this clonotype. The CDR3 bases are TGTGCCAGCAGCTCGCGGACAGGGACTCCTAACGAGCAGTACTTC. Its protein is CASSSRTGTPNEQYF. The rearrangement uses TRBV7-8 and TRBJ2-7, with 8 bases lining up with TRBD1. The CDR3 length is 15 residues. Germline assignment: CDR1 SGHVS and CDR2 FQNEAQ. V was clipped by 4 bases and J by 5 bases; unmatched bases: 10.

A note on this clonotype: It may be a read error: a sequence one base away is much more abundant. Because it lacks the conserved phenylalanine or tryptophan at the end, this CDR3 is likely a read error. This chain connects TRBV7-6 to TRBJ1-6; 7 positions agree with TRBD1. Germline loops: CDR1 SGHVS, CDR2 FNYEAQ. The length of the CDR3 is 16 residues. The junction had 10 bases not matched to a gene; V was cut back by 5 bases and J by 6 bases. The CDR3 loop is CASSRDPTGSNSPLHS. CDR3 sequence (DNA): TGTGCCAGCAGCCGGGACCCGACAGGGAGTAATTCACCCCTCCACTCT.

This clonotype was observed at least ten times. The rearrangement links TRBV12-3 or TRBV12-4 to TRBJ1-1; D gene ambiguous. V was cut by 4 bases and J by 6 bases, with 9 bases left in between. This CDR3 is 12 amino acids long. The CDR3 DNA is TGTGCCAGCAGTTCCCGACGGGCTGAAGCTTTCTTT. Protein: CASSSRRAEAFF.

This clonotype has at least ten counts. The rearrangement joins TRBV7-6 to TRBJ2-3, with D perhaps matching TRBD1 (6 bases). Trimming stripped 5 bases from V and 6 bases from J, with 12 bases between. Looked up from germline, CDR1 is SGHVS and CDR2 is FNYEAQ. This CDR3 is 13 amino acids long. The CDR3 region is CASSPNRADTQYF. The DNA of the CDR3 is TGTGCCAGCAGCCCCAACAGGGCGGATACGCAGTATTTT. The whole variable domain, remainder taken from reference TRBV7-6 and TRBJ2-3, is GAGVSQSPRYKVTKRGQDVALRCDPISGHVSLYWYRQALGQGPEFLTYFNYEAQQDKSGLPNDRFSAERPEGSISTLTIQRTEQRDSAMYRCASSPNRADTQYFGPGTRLTVL.

This clonotype was found many times. The chain combines TRBV7-2 with TRBJ1-2, with 7 bases lining up with TRBD1. The CDR3 consists of 18 residues. With 1 base clipped from V and 0 bases from J, the junction kept 11 bases outside the gene matches. Germline CDR1 is SGHTA and CDR2 is FQGNSA. The DNA for the CDR3 is TGTGCCAGCAGCTTAGAGAGGGACGGTAGGGGGCCTAACTATGGCTACACCTTC. Amino acids: CASSLERDGRGPNYGYTF.

Ten or more counts support this clonotype. This chain joins TRBV7-2 and TRBJ2-1; D is perhaps TRBD1 or TRBD2 (6 bases each). CDR1 SGHTA and CDR2 FQGNSA come from the germline V gene. The CDR3 consists of 15 residues. V lost 5 bases, J lost 8 bases, and 19 bases lay in between. CDR3 bases: TGTGCCAGCAGCCCCACAGGAGGGGGAGGCGATGAGCAGTTCTTC. Encoded protein: CASSPTGGGGDEQFF.

The genes are TRBV7-4 and TRBJ2-7, with a possible D match to TRBD2 (5 bases). The V and J ends lost 10 bases and 4 bases respectively, with 11 bases between them. This CDR3 region has 11 residues. Germline V gene sequence: CDR1 SGHVT, CDR2 SQSDAQ. The CDR3 DNA is TGTGCCATCGCACGGGGATACGAGCAGTACTTC. Translating it yields CAIARGYEQYF.